This entry features one T cell receptor (beta chain) sequence. What it binds is unknown. This record comes from a study of T cell responses to AZD1222 COVID-19 vaccine. V lost 3 bases and J 5 bases, leaving 5 bases between the germline ends. This CDR3 spans 13 amino acids. CDR1 and CDR2 from the germline V gene are LGHDT and YNNKEL (reference sequence). Study-level results: Samples come after the peak T cell response, not at day 14. Two AZD1222 doses significantly raised spike-specific TCR breadth and depth over controls. Seropositive status at baseline applied to only 5 to 7 AZD1222 recipients.

Profiling relied on immunoSEQ multiplex PCR, and the TCRdb table lists in-frame clones only, not all of them. The sample includes over 100,000 clones, approximately 85% of them seen just once. This TCR was sampled from an adult who received the MenACWY meningococcal vaccine as a control. This sample comprised peripheral blood, obtained 28 days after the second dose of the MenACWY control vaccine. The genes are TRBV3-1 (or the pseudogene TRBV3-2) and TRBJ2-6; unclear D gene. The chain's CDR3 is CASSQSWANVLTF. CDR3 bases: TGTGCCAGCAGCCAGAGCTGGGCCAACGTCCTGACTTTC.